This T cell receptor (beta chain) appears in the sequencing data of a study of T cell changes during pregnancy in multiple sclerosis. Profiled with immunoSEQ multiplex PCR; TCRdb holds only in-frame clones, not every one. In the table there are under 130,000 clones, about 90% of which are singletons. The trim removed 4 bases at V and 1 base at J, leaving 5 bases unmatched. This CDR3 region has 15 residues. The V gene's germline CDR1 is LNHDA and CDR2 SQIVND (reference sequence). The genes are TRBV19 and TRBJ1-2, with 8 bases identical to TRBD1. The source material was peripheral blood, sampled after pregnancy. This TCR came from a female donor with multiple sclerosis, enrolled in a pregnancy study. CDR3 sequence: CASSTGTGFNYGYTF. Here the CDR3 DNA reads TGTGCCAGTAGTACCGGGACAGGCTTTAACTATGGCTACACCTTC.